The 24 T cell receptor beta chains below all came from one sample that was sequenced in a study of blood T cell repertoires in COVID-19. Clones were sequenced by immunoSEQ multiplex PCR, and TCRdb holds only the in-frame ones, with some missing. The sample includes 62,000 or so clones, 65% to 90% of them seen just once. Sequenced sample: peripheral blood. These receptor sequences come from a woman aged 60-70 years with acute or convalescent COVID-19.

The V gene is TRBV7-9, the J gene TRBJ1-1; TRBD1 aligns across 8 bases. With V trimmed by 4 bases and J by 5 bases, 12 bases remained unmatched. This CDR3 has 16 amino acids. The V gene's germline CDR1 is SEHNR and CDR2 FQNEAQ (reference sequence). The CDR3 DNA sequence: TGTGCCAGCAGCTCGAATACTGGACAGGGTAGGACTGAAGCTTTCTTT. This sequence encodes CASSSNTGQGRTEAFF.

This clone was observed a single time. This chain joins TRBV6-1 and TRBJ2-7; 12 positions match TRBD1. The V gene's germline CDR1 is MNHNS and CDR2 SASEGT. This CDR3 contains 15 residues. V was clipped by 3 bases and J by 6 bases; unmatched bases: 6. CDR3 protein: CASSDAGTGGSEQYF. CDR3 DNA sequence: TGTGCCAGCAGTGACGCCGGGACAGGGGGCAGCGAGCAGTACTTC.

The rearrangement uses TRBV24-1 and TRBJ1-1, with a weak D call TRBD1 (6 bases). The V gene lost 2 bases and the J gene lost 1 base, with 13 bases spanning the gap. CDR1 and CDR2 from the germline V gene are KGHDR and SFDVKD. The length of the CDR3 is 16 residues. The CDR3 DNA sequence: TGTGCCACCAGTGATTCCACGACAGGAAGGAACACTGAAGCTTTCTTT. This translates into CATSDSTTGRNTEAFF.

The gene calls are TRBV12-5 and TRBJ2-1, with a possible D match to TRBD1 (6 bases). CDR1 and CDR2 (germline): LGHNT, FRNRAP. The CDR3 consists of 16 residues. The V end was cut by 2 bases, the J end by 1 base, with 12 bases between. The CDR3 here is CASGLSMGASYNEQFF. The CDR3 DNA sequence: TGTGCTAGTGGTTTGAGCATGGGGGCGTCCTACAATGAGCAGTTCTTC. The variable domain in full, completed from reference TRBV12-5 and TRBJ2-1, reads DARVTQTPRHKVTEMGQEVTMRCQPILGHNTVFWYRQTMMQGLELLAYFRNRAPLDDSGMPKDRFSAEMPDATLATLKIQPSEPRDSAVYFCASGLSMGASYNEQFFGPGTRLTVL.

This sequence joins TRBV29-1 and TRBJ2-2; tentative D call: TRBD2 (7 bases). The germline gives CDR1 SQVTM, CDR2 ANQGSEA. Trimming stripped 7 bases from V and 4 bases from J, with 13 bases between. CDR3 length equals 13 residues. CDR3 DNA: TGCAGCGCTCGGAGGGGGGGCACCGGGGAGCTGTTTTTT. It yields the protein CSARRGGTGELFF.

The J gene is TRBJ2-5, the V gene TRBV14, with D perhaps matching TRBD1 (6 bases). The CDR3 is 15 amino acids. Germline assignment: CDR1 SGHDN and CDR2 FVKESK. Trimming pared 2 bases from V and 4 bases from J, leaving 14 bases between. The CDR3: CASSQTGQWPETQYF. CDR3 sequence (DNA): TGTGCCAGCAGCCAAACCGGACAGTGGCCAGAGACCCAGTACTTC.

The sample holds one count of this clone. This rearrangement joins TRBV30 to TRBJ2-2; no firm D call. Per the germline V gene, CDR1 is GTSNPN and CDR2 is SVGIG (reference sequence). This CDR3 is built from 14 residues. The V gene lost 4 bases and the J gene lost 0 bases, with 9 bases spanning the gap. CDR3 amino acids: CAWNRQANTGELFF. Here the CDR3 DNA reads TGTGCCTGGAACAGACAAGCGAACACCGGGGAGCTGTTTTTT.

V and J are TRBV10-3 and TRBJ2-5; tentative D call: TRBD1 (8 bases). Per the germline V gene, CDR1 is ENHRY and CDR2 is SYGVKD. V shed 4 bases and J shed 5 bases, with 11 bases lying between them. CDR3 length: 13 amino acids. The CDR3, as DNA: TGTGCCATCAGTGTACAGGGGGGGGAGACCCAGTACTTC. Encoded protein: CAISVQGGETQYF.

This chain joins TRBV6-5 and TRBJ1-1, with D tentatively TRBD1 (6 bases). Deletions cut 2 bases from V and 4 bases from J, with 11 bases between. This CDR3 region has 14 residues. Germline loops: CDR1 MNHEY, CDR2 SVGAGI. The CDR3 nucleotides read TGTGCCAGCAGTTACCAGGGGACGATCACTGAAGCTTTCTTT. This sequence encodes CASSYQGTITEAFF.

The chain joins TRBV3-1 (or the pseudogene TRBV3-2) to TRBJ2-4; TRBD2 matches at 13 bases. J lost 5 bases, V lost 1 base, and 8 bases had no gene match. The germline V gene has CDR1 LGHDT and CDR2 YNNKEL (reference sequence). CDR3 length: 18 residues. The CDR3: CASSQVRLAGGPQNIQYF. CDR3 in DNA: TGTGCCAGCAGCCAAGTACGACTAGCGGGAGGCCCCCAAAACATTCAGTACTTC.

This chain connects TRBV28 to TRBJ1-4; 7 bases fit TRBD1. Germline CDR1 is MDHEN and CDR2 is SYDVKM. After removal of 3 bases from V and 6 bases from J, the junction contained 4 bases not matched to a gene. CDR3 length: 14 amino acids. CDR3 sequence (DNA): TGTGCCAGCAGTTTTCAGGGGGTATATGAAAAACTGTTTTTT. Its protein is CASSFQGVYEKLFF.

The CDR3 is CASWTRGRRYEQYF. The CDR3 bases are TGTGCCAGCTGGACGCGGGGGAGGAGGTACGAGCAGTACTTC. The rearrangement uses TRBV28 and TRBJ2-7; 7 positions match TRBD2. Germline lookup yields CDR1 MDHEN and CDR2 SYDVKM. This CDR3 comprises 14 residues. Germline trimming cut 8 bases from V and 4 bases from J; bases unmatched to any gene: 11.

V and J are TRBV5-6 and TRBJ1-6; unclear D gene. Germline assignment: CDR1 SGHDT and CDR2 YYEEEE. Deletions cut 1 base from V and 13 bases from J, with 12 bases between. The CDR3 has 13 residues. In nucleotides, the CDR3 is TGTGCCAGCAGCTTGTTTGATACTCTCCCCCTCCACTTT. It encodes CASSLFDTLPLHF.

The chain couples TRBV27 to TRBJ1-6, with 9 bases aligning to TRBD1. V was clipped by 6 bases and J by 10 bases; unmatched bases: 7. This CDR3 contains 14 residues. Per germline, CDR1 MNHEY and CDR2 SMNVEV (reference sequence). CDR3 protein: CASRWGQGESPLHF. The CDR3 nucleotides read TGTGCCAGCAGGTGGGGACAGGGAGAATCACCCCTCCACTTT.

The V gene is TRBV10-1, the J gene TRBJ1-1; D remains ambiguous. Germline V lookup: CDR1 WNHNN, CDR2 SYGVQD (reference sequence). The CDR3 runs 18 residues. Trimming removed 0 bases at V and 0 bases at J, with 17 bases between. CDR3 DNA: TGCGCCAGCAGTGAGTCGCTAGTGAAGGCCGTGATGAACACTGAAGCTTTCTTT. It codes for CASSESLVKAVMNTEAFF.

The chain joins TRBV27 to TRBJ2-7, with 8 positions matching TRBD1. Losses at the gene ends were 6 bases for V and 5 bases for J; bases not matched to a gene: 6. The germline gives CDR1 MNHEY, CDR2 SMNVEV (reference sequence). The CDR3 has 13 amino acids. CDR3 bases: TGTGCCAGCAGGGGGACAGGTGGAAACGAGCAGTACTTC. Its protein is CASRGTGGNEQYF.

The gene calls are TRBV6-1 and TRBJ2-1, with 8 bases identical to TRBD1. The trim removed 2 bases at V and 4 bases at J, leaving 13 bases unmatched. The germline V gene has CDR1 MNHNS and CDR2 SASEGT. The CDR3 loop spans 18 amino acids. The CDR3, as DNA: TGTGCCAGCAGTGAACACAGGGGGTCCCCCAGCCTTTACAATGAGCAGTTCTTC. Its protein product is CASSEHRGSPSLYNEQFF.

Concerning this clone: Distinct nucleotide sequences in the sample also encode this CDR3. The chain links TRBV9 to TRBJ2-5; possibly TRBD2 for D (6 bases). V was pared by 0 bases and J by 4 bases, with 13 bases between. Germline lookup yields CDR1 SGDLS and CDR2 YYNGEE. The CDR3 has 15 amino acids. The CDR3 nucleotides read TGTGCCAGCAGCGTAGACTCTGGGCGGGGAGAGACCCAGTACTTC. It translates to CASSVDSGRGETQYF.

The CDR3 protein is CAISGDRDNEQFF. The CDR3 DNA sequence: TGTGCCATCAGTGGGGACAGGGACAATGAGCAGTTCTTC. The chain joins TRBV10-3 to TRBJ2-1; 9 bases line up with TRBD1. This CDR3 has 13 amino acids. Germline V gene lookup returns CDR1 ENHRY and CDR2 SYGVKD. V dropped 4 bases and J dropped 5; count of bases not matched to a gene: 0.

The chain is built from TRBV3-1 (or the pseudogene TRBV3-2) and TRBJ2-1; 13 nucleotides agree with TRBD2. The V segment lost 4 bases and the J segment 5 bases; nucleotides outside the gene matches: 5. CDR1 and CDR2 from the germline V gene are LGHDT and YNNKEL (reference sequence). This CDR3 is built from 16 residues. The CDR3 region is CASSRGLAGVDNEQFF. CDR3 in DNA: TGTGCCAGCAGCCGAGGACTAGCGGGGGTCGACAATGAGCAGTTCTTC.

The genes are TRBV15 and TRBJ2-7, with a weak D call TRBD1 (6 bases). The germline gives CDR1 LNHNV, CDR2 YYDKDF (reference sequence). The CDR3 sequence is 13 residues long. Trimming took 3 bases from V and 5 from J, leaving 11 bases between them. The CDR3 reads CATSSEGVNEQYF. DNA of the CDR3: TGTGCCACCAGCAGTGAGGGGGTAAACGAGCAGTACTTC. The whole variable domain, remainder taken from reference TRBV15 and TRBJ2-7, is DAMVIQNPRYQVTQFGKPVTLSCSQTLNHNVMYWYQQKSSQAPKLLFHYYDKDFNNEADTPDNFQSRRPNTSFCFLDIRSPGLGDTAMYLCATSSEGVNEQYFGPGTRLTVT.

The chain combines TRBV4-1 with TRBJ1-1; D possibly corresponds to TRBD1 (5 bases). This CDR3 is 15 amino acids long. Trimming pared 0 bases from V and 7 bases from J, leaving 15 bases between. Germline CDR1 reads MGHRA; CDR2 reads YSYEKL. The CDR3 is CASSQDMAGGIEAFF. The CDR3 DNA is TGCGCCAGCAGCCAAGATATGGCGGGGGGAATTGAAGCTTTCTTT.

The V and J genes are TRBV5-1 and TRBJ1-1, with D tentatively TRBD1 (6 bases). CDR1 is SGHRS, CDR2 YFSETQ, per germline. Trimming took off 3 bases at V and 1 base at J, with 16 bases between the two ends. This CDR3 spans 16 amino acids. CDR3 residues: CASSSAGAGRNTEAFF. The CDR3 coding sequence is TGCGCCAGCAGCTCGGCGGGGGCAGGAAGGAACACTGAAGCTTTCTTT.

The genes are TRBV3-1 (or the pseudogene TRBV3-2) and TRBJ1-3; D is uncertain. Deletions cut 5 bases from V and 5 bases from J, with 19 bases between. CDR1 is LGHDT, CDR2 YNNKEL, per germline (reference sequence). The CDR3 has 16 residues. The CDR3 region has the DNA TGTGCCAGCAGCAATCCACTGATAACAGATCGAAACACCATATATTTT. This encodes CASSNPLITDRNTIYF.